These 13 T cell receptor beta chains came from one sample sequenced in a study of shared clonotypes between healthy human individuals. Assay: immunoSEQ multiplex PCR; the TCRdb copy retains only in-frame clones and omits some. The sample contains millions of clones, 90% to 95% of which appear only once. The sample comprised naive CD4+ T cells from PBMCs. Subset here: CD45RA+ positively selected. These receptors were collected from a man between 18 and 29 years old in good health. Some clones in this sample may be carry-over from other donors' samples.

The V and J genes are TRBV4-1 and TRBJ2-7, with TRBD1 matching over 9 bases. Germline CDR1 reads MGHRA; CDR2 reads YSYEKL. The CDR3 is 15 residues long. V was clipped by 2 bases and J by 7 bases; unmatched bases: 9. CDR3 protein: CASSQMTGGLVEQYF. Written as DNA, the CDR3 is TGCGCCAGCAGCCAAATGACAGGGGGACTCGTGGAGCAGTACTTC.

The V call is TRBV27, the J call TRBJ1-5; D is perhaps TRBD1 (5 bases). V lost 5 bases and J lost 2, with 13 bases in between. The V gene's germline CDR1 is MNHEY and CDR2 SMNVEV (reference sequence). The CDR3 contains 15 residues. The chain's CDR3 is CASSNQGLGNQPQHF. CDR3 sequence (DNA): TGTGCCAGCAGTAACCAGGGATTGGGCAATCAGCCCCAGCATTTT.

The chain is built from TRBV7-3 and TRBJ2-6; perhaps TRBD1 as D (5 bases). This CDR3 has 13 residues. The germline CDR1 and CDR2 sequences are SGHTA and FQGTGA. The V end was cut by 5 bases, the J end by 9 bases, with 11 bases between. DNA of the CDR3: TGTGCCAGCAGCCCCGGACAAGACAACGTCCTGACTTTC. Protein: CASSPGQDNVLTF.

The chain couples TRBV6-6 to TRBJ1-2; D gene uncertain. The CDR3 sequence is 13 residues long. Germline V gives CDR1 MNHNY, CDR2 SVGAGI (reference sequence). Deletions cut 2 bases from V and 2 bases from J, with 6 bases between. The CDR3 DNA reads as TGTGCCAGCAGTTACCTTGGCAACTATGGCTACACCTTC. Translation: CASSYLGNYGYTF.

The chain carries TRBV5-4 and TRBJ2-7; D uncertain. The germline V gene has CDR1 SGHNT and CDR2 YYREEE (reference sequence). Trimming took off 2 bases at V and 0 bases at J, with 6 bases between the two ends. The CDR3 loop spans 13 amino acids. This chain's CDR3 is CASSFKSSYEQYF. CDR3 bases: TGTGCCAGCAGCTTCAAGTCCTCCTACGAGCAGTACTTC.

The rearrangement links TRBV28 to TRBJ1-5; D ambiguous. The length of the CDR3 is 15 residues. Trimming stripped 5 bases from V and 6 bases from J, with 17 bases between. Germline CDR1 MDHEN, CDR2 SYDVKM. This chain's CDR3 is CASSARALDGQPQHF. CDR3 nucleotide sequence: TGTGCCAGCAGTGCCCGGGCCTTGGACGGTCAGCCCCAGCATTTT.

For this clone: This sample also contains other DNA sequences that code for the same CDR3. This chain links TRBV5-1 with TRBJ1-3; D is undetermined. Per the germline V gene, CDR1 is SGHRS and CDR2 is YFSETQ. The CDR3 spans 15 residues. V was shortened by 0 bases and J by 1 base, with 8 bases between the two germline ends. The CDR3 spells CASSLASDSGNTIYF. The CDR3 coding sequence is TGCGCCAGCAGCTTGGCCAGCGATTCTGGAAACACCATATATTTT.

The chain joins TRBV7-9 to TRBJ1-1; D is ambiguous. The germline gives CDR1 SEHNR, CDR2 FQNEAQ (reference sequence). This CDR3 has 13 residues. Trimming took 4 bases from V and 1 from J, leaving 7 bases between them. This CDR3 is CASSSDSNTEAFF. CDR3 nucleotide sequence: TGTGCCAGCAGCTCGGATTCGAACACTGAAGCTTTCTTT.

The chain recombines TRBV27 with TRBJ2-2, with TRBD2 matching 12 bases. Germline CDR1 is MNHEY and CDR2 is SMNVEV (reference sequence). The CDR3 covers 19 residues. Unmatched junction bases numbered 14, after V lost 3 bases and J lost 6 bases. CDR3 bases: TGTGCCAGCAGTTTCAGGGCAGTACTCCTAGCGGGAGGGGCCGGGGAGCTGTTTTTT. Protein product: CASSFRAVLLAGGAGELFF.

The chain is built from TRBV6-1 and TRBJ2-1, with 7 bases fitting TRBD1. This CDR3 has 15 amino acids. The germline V gene has CDR1 MNHNS and CDR2 SASEGT. The V and J ends lost 6 bases and 8 bases, in that order; junction bases with no gene match: 13. The CDR3 loop is CASSFHRDSSYEQFF. DNA of the CDR3: TGTGCCAGCAGCTTTCACCGGGACAGCTCGTATGAGCAGTTCTTC.

The gene calls are TRBV27 and TRBJ2-1, with a weak D call TRBD1 (6 bases). The CDR3 runs to 16 residues. CDR1 is MNHEY, CDR2 SMNVEV, per germline (reference sequence). Trimming removed 4 bases at V and 4 bases at J, with 17 bases between. CDR3: CASSWASGHLYNEQFF. DNA of the CDR3: TGTGCCAGCAGTTGGGCCTCGGGACACCTATACAATGAGCAGTTCTTC.

The J gene is TRBJ2-1, the V gene TRBV7-9; D remains unclear. Germline V gene lookup returns CDR1 SEHNR and CDR2 FQNEAQ (reference sequence). With 8 bases removed from V and 0 bases from J, the gap between germline ends came to 8 bases. CDR3 size: 13 residues. CDR3 DNA sequence: TGTGCCAGCGGGGTTAGCTCCTACAATGAGCAGTTCTTC. Translating it yields CASGVSSYNEQFF.

The gene calls are TRBV18 and TRBJ2-7; 8 bases map to TRBD2. This CDR3 has 16 amino acids. V gave up 1 base and J gave up 6 bases; unmatched junction bases: 11. CDR1 is KGHSH and CDR2 is LQKENI in the germline V gene. The CDR3 region is CASSPRTGGLFSEQYF. The CDR3 coding sequence is TGTGCCAGCTCACCACGGACGGGAGGGCTTTTCTCCGAGCAGTACTTC.